The 23 T cell receptor beta chains below were found in one sample sequenced in a study of cytomegalovirus exposure and HLA in healthy donors. With 60 Vbeta and 13 Jbeta primers, the PCR was carried out. The data were produced by immunoSEQ multiplex PCR, yet TCRdb's version contains in-frame clones alone and is incomplete. The sample lists about 100,000 clones, roughly 71% occurring once. The sequencing input was PBMCs. The receptors here all came from a man over 45 in good health and CMV-seronegative.

This clone was detected once. V usage is TRBV4-1 and J usage is TRBJ2-3; 11 bases fit TRBD1. The length of the CDR3 is 16 residues. CDR1 is MGHRA, CDR2 YSYEKL, per germline. Trimming removed 3 bases from V and 6 bases from J; junction bases left unmatched: 8. CDR3 nucleotides: TGCGCCAGCAGCCACCCTGGACAGGGGGCGCGGGATACGCAGTATTTT. Amino acid sequence: CASSHPGQGARDTQYF.

V and J are TRBV7-2 and TRBJ2-6; a possible D gene is TRBD2 (6 bases). V was cut by 5 bases and J by 2 bases, with 13 bases left in between. The CDR3 is 16 residues long. Germline V CDR1 and CDR2: SGHTA, FQGNSA. CDR3 in amino acids: CASSPRSGAGANVLTF. The CDR3 bases are TGTGCCAGCAGCCCTCGGTCGGGGGCTGGGGCCAACGTCCTGACTTTC.

This chain uses TRBV30 with TRBJ1-2; 9 nucleotides line up with TRBD1. Germline V gene lookup returns CDR1 GTSNPN and CDR2 SVGIG (reference sequence). This CDR3 has 17 amino acids. The V and J ends lost 2 bases and 4 bases, in that order; junction bases with no gene match: 14. The CDR3 spells CAWSKILQGAKAYGYTF. The CDR3 DNA reads TGTGCCTGGAGTAAGATTCTACAGGGGGCGAAGGCCTATGGCTACACCTTC.

The chain has TRBV7-2 and TRBJ2-7; TRBD2 matches 9 bases. J was trimmed by 6 bases and V by 5 bases; bases with no gene match: 11. Germline V gene lookup returns CDR1 SGHTA and CDR2 FQGNSA. This CDR3 has 15 residues. This chain's CDR3 is CASSLYSGSFTEQYF. CDR3 DNA: TGTGCCAGCAGCCTTTATAGCGGGAGTTTCACCGAGCAGTACTTC.

The chain joins TRBV14 to TRBJ1-1, with 9 bases matching TRBD1. Germline lookup yields CDR1 SGHDN and CDR2 FVKESK. V shed 4 bases, J shed 7 bases, and the junction held 7 bases outside the gene matches. The CDR3 is 14 amino acids. The CDR3 bases are TGTGCCAGCAGCCGATGGACAGGGGATTTTGAAGCTTTCTTT. This gives the protein CASSRWTGDFEAFF.

As concerns this clone: In the same sample, other DNA sequences code for this CDR3. For the CDR3, the DNA is TGTGCCAGCAGCCAAGATAGATGGGGACAGGGAGGCTTCGGCAAAAACATTCAGTACTTC. It encodes CASSQDRWGQGGFGKNIQYF. The gene calls are TRBV14 and TRBJ2-4, with TRBD1 identical over 9 bases. CDR3 size: 20 residues. CDR1 SGHDN and CDR2 FVKESK come from the germline V gene. The J segment lost 3 bases and the V segment lost 0 bases, leaving 15 bases of the junction unmatched.

The chain couples TRBV18 to TRBJ2-5; D unresolved. This CDR3 has 12 amino acids. Germline CDR1 is KGHSH and CDR2 is LQKENI. Deletions cut 6 bases from V and 0 bases from J, with 5 bases between. The CDR3 here is CASSLYQETQYF. In nucleotides, the CDR3 is TGTGCCAGCTCCCTGTACCAAGAGACCCAGTACTTC.

This clone has only one observation. The CDR3 here is CASSFSPGELFF. The CDR3 nucleotides are TGTGCCAGCAGCTTTAGCCCCGGGGAGCTGTTTTTT. The genes are TRBV11-2 and TRBJ2-2; D remains unclear. The CDR3 length is 12 residues. Germline V gives CDR1 SGHAT, CDR2 FQNNGV. Trimming cost V 3 bases and J 6 bases, with 5 bases left between them.

The genes are TRBV28 and TRBJ1-3; the D gene is possibly TRBD1 (6 bases). V was pared by 5 bases and J by 3 bases, with 20 bases between. In germline, CDR1 is MDHEN, CDR2 SYDVKM. The CDR3 totals 17 residues. As DNA, the CDR3 is TGTGCCAGCAGTACCCCGACAGGAGGAAACATTGGAAACACCATATATTTT. It yields the protein CASSTPTGGNIGNTIYF.

The rearrangement joins TRBV5-1 to TRBJ2-1; 9 positions match TRBD2. Germline V gene data show CDR1 as SGHRS and CDR2 as YFSETQ. Trimming at V came to 6 bases and at J to 8 bases, leaving 6 bases not matched to a gene. CDR3 length: 13 residues. CDR3 region: CASKAAGGYEQFF. The CDR3, as DNA: TGCGCCAGCAAGGCGGCGGGAGGGTATGAGCAGTTCTTC.

The chain is built from TRBV28 and TRBJ1-1, with TRBD1 matching over 7 bases. Germline loops: CDR1 MDHEN, CDR2 SYDVKM. V was clipped by 3 bases and J by 10 bases; unmatched bases: 8. This CDR3 comprises 13 residues. The CDR3 DNA sequence: TGTGCCAGCAGTTTGAGACAGGGCATGGGAGCTTTCTTT. Translating gives CASSLRQGMGAFF. The full variable domain, its missing parts supplied by reference TRBV28 and TRBJ1-1, is DVKVTQSSRYLVKRTGEKVFLECVQDMDHENMFWYRQDPGLGLRLIYFSYDVKMKEKGDIPEGYSVSREKKERFSLILESASTNQTSMYLCASSLRQGMGAFFGQGTRLTVV.

The chain is built from TRBV6-5 and TRBJ1-3, with D perhaps TRBD1 (6 bases). Germline CDR1 and CDR2: MNHEY and SVGAGI. The CDR3 is made up of 15 amino acids. The V and J ends lost 0 bases and 0 bases respectively, with 6 bases between them. The CDR3 coding sequence is TGTGCCAGCAGTTACTCGACAGGCTCTGGAAACACCATATATTTT. Translation gives CASSYSTGSGNTIYF.

The chain is built from TRBV18 and TRBJ2-1; 7 bases line up with TRBD2. The CDR3 sequence is 16 residues long. From germline, CDR1 is KGHSH and CDR2 LQKENI. With 2 bases clipped from V and 7 bases from J, the junction kept 11 bases outside the gene matches. CDR3 nucleotide sequence: TGTGCCAGCTCACCAATGTCGGGGGGAGAGGAGAATGAGCAGTTCTTC. It encodes CASSPMSGGEENEQFF.

V gene TRBV11-2 combines with J gene TRBJ1-4; the match to TRBD1 covers 8 bases. CDR3 length equals 16 residues. From germline, CDR1 is SGHAT and CDR2 FQNNGV. The V segment lost 1 base and the J segment 3 bases; nucleotides outside the gene matches: 4. In DNA form, the CDR3 reads TGTGCCAGCAGCTTAGTGCAGGGGGCGTCTAATGAAAAACTGTTTTTT. It is translated as CASSLVQGASNEKLFF.

The chain carries TRBV5-4 and TRBJ2-7, with 7 bases identical to TRBD1. The CDR3 is made up of 14 amino acids. The ends lost 5 bases at V and 3 bases at J; junction bases unmatched: 8. CDR1 and CDR2 from the germline V gene are SGHNT and YYREEE (reference sequence). CDR3 residues: CASRRQGEGYEQYF. The CDR3 bases are TGTGCCAGCAGGCGACAGGGAGAAGGCTACGAGCAGTACTTC.

The rearrangement links TRBV27 to TRBJ2-7, with 8 bases lining up with TRBD1. Germline trimming cut 5 bases from V and 0 bases from J; bases unmatched to any gene: 12. The CDR3 length is 17 residues. From germline, CDR1 is MNHEY and CDR2 SMNVEV (reference sequence). In DNA form, the CDR3 reads TGTGCCAGCAGTACAGGGGTCCGGACAGGGAGCTCCTACGAGCAGTACTTC. Its protein product is CASSTGVRTGSSYEQYF.

J is TRBJ2-2 and V is TRBV4-1; the D gene is possibly TRBD2 (6 bases). CDR3 length equals 12 residues. The germline V gene encodes CDR1 MGHRA and CDR2 YSYEKL. V was shortened by 4 bases and J by 7 bases, with 7 bases between the two germline ends. CDR3 residues: CASSPRDGELFF. Written as DNA, the CDR3 is TGCGCCAGCAGCCCGCGGGACGGGGAGCTGTTTTTT.

This chain connects TRBV5-1 to TRBJ2-1, with D possibly TRBD2 on 7 matching bases. The germline V gene has CDR1 SGHRS and CDR2 YFSETQ. The CDR3 has 13 amino acids. The V and J ends lost 0 bases and 10 bases respectively, with 11 bases between them. The CDR3 DNA reads as TGCGCCAGCAGCTTGGAGGCGGGGGCCGAGCAGTTCTTC. Translation gives CASSLEAGAEQFF.

The chain has TRBV6-5 and TRBJ1-1; TRBD1 is a possible D gene (6 bases). Per germline, CDR1 MNHEY and CDR2 SVGAGI. Deletions cut 7 bases from V and 3 bases from J, with 18 bases between. The CDR3 length is 15 residues. The CDR3 is CASTKFGQRYTEAFF. Here the CDR3 DNA reads TGTGCCAGCACCAAATTTGGACAGAGATACACTGAAGCTTTCTTT.

The chain carries TRBV5-8 and TRBJ2-2, with 8 positions matching TRBD2. CDR1 and CDR2 from the germline V gene are SGHTS and YDEGEE. V gave up 7 bases and J gave up 4 bases; unmatched junction bases: 18. This CDR3 region has 18 residues. The CDR3 is CASFLARRGGHPTGELFF. Here the CDR3 DNA reads TGTGCCAGCTTCTTGGCCCGCCGGGGGGGACACCCCACCGGGGAGCTGTTTTTT.

The chain links TRBV5-1 to TRBJ2-7; a weak D match, TRBD1 (5 bases). CDR3 size: 14 residues. Trimming took 3 bases from V and 1 from J, leaving 11 bases between them. From germline, CDR1 is SGHRS and CDR2 YFSETQ. This chain's CDR3 is CASSSTGGSYEQYF. Written as DNA, the CDR3 is TGCGCCAGCAGCTCAACAGGTGGGTCCTACGAGCAGTACTTC. Using reference TRBV5-1 and TRBJ2-7 for the parts outside the CDR3, the full variable domain is KAGVTQTPRYLIKTRGQQVTLSCSPISGHRSVSWYQQTPGQGLQFLFEYFSETQRNKGNFPGRFSGRQFSNSRSEMNVSTLELGDSALYLCASSSTGGSYEQYFGPGTRLTVT.

The chain joins TRBV30 to TRBJ2-2, with D possibly matching TRBD2 (5 bases). The CDR3 totals 15 residues. The germline V and J ends were trimmed by 4 bases and 4 bases, with 16 bases remaining between them. The germline gives CDR1 GTSNPN, CDR2 SVGIG (reference sequence). CDR3 DNA: TGTGCCTGGAACGTCATTGGAGGCCGCACCGGGGAGCTGTTTTTT. Translating it yields CAWNVIGGRTGELFF. Full variable domain (rest looked up from reference TRBV30 and TRBJ2-2): SQTIHQWPATLVQPVGSPLSLECTVEGTSNPNLYWYRQAAGRGLQLLFYSVGIGQISSEVPQNLSASRPQDRQFILSSKKLLLSDSGFYLCAWNVIGGRTGELFFGEGSRLTVL.

This clone was picked up a small number of times. An end of the junction does not agree with germline; a read error may underlie this. V and J are TRBV7-7 and TRBJ2-5; possibly TRBD1 for D (6 bases). CDR1 SSHAT and CDR2 FNYEAQ come from the germline V gene (reference sequence). The CDR3 runs to 15 residues. The CDR3 DNA reads as TGTGCTAGCAGCCTAGATGGACAGCCCCAAGAGACCCAGTACTTC. Translated, it gives CASSLDGQPQETQYF.